This T cell receptor (beta chain) stems from a study of T-cell reconstitution after alpha-beta-depleted transplantation in children. The CDR3 extends over 16 amino acids. The V gene's germline CDR1 is SEHNR and CDR2 FQNEAQ (reference sequence). V gave up 4 bases and J gave up 0 bases, with 14 bases separating them. The library targeted TCRbeta and was prepared with unique molecular identifiers. Each CDR3 protein is one row after TCRdb ran MiXCR on the PCR reads. The table has about 540,000 distinct CDR3 sequences, about 16% seen once. The TCR sequence derives from a human donor who donated a stem cell graft to a child with acute lymphoblastic leukemia. This rearrangement joins TRBV7-9 to TRBJ2-3; D perhaps matches TRBD2 (7 bases). The source material was PBMCs from the stem cell graft donor, sampled from the stem cell graft. The CDR3 is CASSSRGGASTDTQYF. The CDR3 nucleotides read TGTGCCAGCAGCTCTCGAGGGGGGGCGAGCACAGATACGCAGTATTTT.